The sequence of this T cell receptor beta chain was determined in a study of identical twins (dated by TCRdb to about 2016). Looking at the study overall: To test whether fetal clonotypes persist, this study deep-sequenced TCR alpha and beta repertoires from monozygotic twins, from unrelated adults of various ages, and from cord blood. To rule out contamination, the twin experiments were replicated at different times with different library preparation protocols. The study at large found these results: Fewer insertions were carried by abundant cord blood beta clonotypes, a similar but weaker trend appeared in young adult naive repertoires, and no such trend appeared in memory repertoires. A weaker excess of twin sharing was found in beta out-of-frame sequences because the signal-to-noise ratio was lowered by fewer shared sequences. Zero-insertion analyses could be partly confounded by invariant T cells such as MAIT and iNKT, though diverse VJ usage argued against such confounding for most clonotypes. Out-of-frame TCR alpha sharing in monozygotic twins was systematically underestimated by recombination models, whereas sharing between unrelated individuals was in agreement with the recombination models. Because the same donors could not be followed over many years, conclusions were based on cross-sectional statistical analysis. Compared with coincidental sharing between unrelated individuals, an excess of low generation-probability sequences was observed among out-of-frame TCR alpha sequences shared between twins.

The method was 5' RACE. For sequencing, an Illumina HiSeq 2000 was employed. A universal primer binding site was introduced by template switching, and a unique molecular identifier was present in the final cDNA, enabling accurate counting of TCR cDNA molecules. Specific primers in the conserved constant-segment region were used to synthesize first-strand cDNA for TCR alpha and beta chains. To control for contamination, each cDNA library was double barcoded with a SMART-Mk sample barcode plus Illumina barcodes. TruSeq adapter sequences and Illumina sample barcodes were added in two successive PCR steps. TCR alpha and beta cDNA libraries were sequenced on the Illumina HiSeq platform with custom primers. From the authors' description of their analysis: Unique molecular identifiers were extracted from raw reads with MiGEC, and CDR3 positions were determined with MiXCR. For each individual, recombination models were inferred using an EM algorithm with the repgenHMM and IGoR tools. The tcR package in R was used for shared clonotype analysis, with sharing normalized by the product of cloneset sizes. To study raw recombination free of thymic and clonal selection effects, out-of-frame nonproductive sequences were analyzed. TCRdb reran the public reads through fastp at Q25 and MiXCR, keeping productive beta chains. Each entry is one CDR3 protein sequence, shown with its most common DNA and genes. Clone size and V and J calls follow TCRdb, not the original study. The table for this sample lists fewer than 250,000 distinct CDR3 sequences; roughly 7.5% of them were counted only once. The biggest ten clones account for 5% to 6% of the sample.

Via the germline V gene, CDR1 is ENHRY and CDR2 SYGVKD. Taken from cysteine to phenylalanine, the CDR3 has 16 residues. Just CDR3 DNA is preserved here, 48 bases in frame from base 1. Compared with germline, V lacks 2 bases and J lacks 4 bases; bases without a gene match: 6. All donors were healthy Caucasians. The twin cohort consisted of three pairs of female monozygotic twins, all aged 18 to 29 years. CD4+ and CD8+ T cell populations were isolated with positive isolation kits from Invitrogen. A remark on this clonotype: The antigen it recognizes is unknown. Qualities for individual bases were not recorded, and no much larger clone is one base off.

These sequences were also reported in another study, on yellow fever vaccine responses in identical twins. The other study reports the following: According to the authors, the vaccine-induced T cell response in identical twins seemed to be partly convergent and partly specific to each individual. In the study, vaccine-responding T cell clones were precisely tracked in identical twins.

The TCR comes from a woman aged 18-35 years in good health. The V and J genes are TRBV10-3 and TRBJ2-1; 9 central nucleotides agree with TRBD2. Sequenced material: CD8+ T cells sorted from blood. The DNA reads as follows: TGTGCCATCAGTGAGACCCTCGCGGGAGGGTACAATGAGCAGTTCTTC. The resulting protein is CAISETLAGGYNEQFF.